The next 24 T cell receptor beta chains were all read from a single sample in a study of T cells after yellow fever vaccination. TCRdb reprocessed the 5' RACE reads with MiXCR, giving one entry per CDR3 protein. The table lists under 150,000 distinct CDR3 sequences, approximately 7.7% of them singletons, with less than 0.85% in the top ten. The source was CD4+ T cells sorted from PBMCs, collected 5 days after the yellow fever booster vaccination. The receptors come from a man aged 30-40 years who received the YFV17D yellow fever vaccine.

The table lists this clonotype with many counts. This chain's CDR3 is CASSISNQPQHF. In DNA form, the CDR3 reads TGTGCCAGCAGCATCAGCAATCAGCCCCAGCATTTT. The V and J genes are TRBV5-6 and TRBJ1-5; D not resolved. Looked up from germline, CDR1 is SGHDT and CDR2 is YYEEEE. CDR3 size: 12 residues. Trimming shortened V by 4 bases and J by 1 base, and 3 bases separated the two germline ends.

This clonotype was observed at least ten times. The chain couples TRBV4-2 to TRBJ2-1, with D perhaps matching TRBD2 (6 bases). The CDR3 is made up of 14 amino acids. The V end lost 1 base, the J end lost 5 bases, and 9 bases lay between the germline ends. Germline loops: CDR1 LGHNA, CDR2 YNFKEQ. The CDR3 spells CASSQGGTDNEQFF. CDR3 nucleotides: TGTGCCAGCAGCCAAGGAGGGACTGACAATGAGCAGTTCTTC.

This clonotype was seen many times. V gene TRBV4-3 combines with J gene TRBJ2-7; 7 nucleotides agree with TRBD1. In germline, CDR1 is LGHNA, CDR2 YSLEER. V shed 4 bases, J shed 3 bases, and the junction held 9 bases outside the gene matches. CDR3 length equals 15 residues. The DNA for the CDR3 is TGCGCCAGCAGCCGAGAGAAGGGGGCCTTCTACGAGCAGTACTTC. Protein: CASSREKGAFYEQYF.

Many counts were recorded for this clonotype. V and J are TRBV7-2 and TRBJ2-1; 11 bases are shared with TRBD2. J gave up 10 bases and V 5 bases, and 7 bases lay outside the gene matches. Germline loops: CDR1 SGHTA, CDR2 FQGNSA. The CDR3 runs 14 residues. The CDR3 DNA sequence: TGTGCCAGCAGCATAGGACTAGCGGGCTTGGAGCAGTTCTTC. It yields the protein CASSIGLAGLEQFF.

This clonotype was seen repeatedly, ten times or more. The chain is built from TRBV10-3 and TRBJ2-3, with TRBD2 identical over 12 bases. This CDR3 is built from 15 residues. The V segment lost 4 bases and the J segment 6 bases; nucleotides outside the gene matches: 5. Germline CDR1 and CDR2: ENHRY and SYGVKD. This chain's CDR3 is CAISATSGRRDTQYF. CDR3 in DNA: TGTGCCATCAGTGCGACTAGCGGGAGACGTGATACGCAGTATTTT.

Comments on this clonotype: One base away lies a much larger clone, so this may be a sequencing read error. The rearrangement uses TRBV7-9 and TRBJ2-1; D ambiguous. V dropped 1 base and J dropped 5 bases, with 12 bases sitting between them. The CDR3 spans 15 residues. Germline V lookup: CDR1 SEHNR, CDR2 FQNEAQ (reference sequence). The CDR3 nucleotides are TGTGCCAGCAGCTTAGAAGAGGTCACCAACAATGAGCAGTTCTTC. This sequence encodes CASSLEEVTNNEQFF.

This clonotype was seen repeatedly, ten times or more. CDR3 bases: TGTGCCAGCAGACTTAACAATGAGCAGTTCTTC. It is translated as CASRLNNEQFF. The chain recombines TRBV3-1 with TRBJ2-1; D unclear. CDR1 and CDR2 from the germline V gene are LGHDT and YNNKEL (reference sequence). Trimming took off 6 bases at V and 5 bases at J, with 5 bases between the two ends. The CDR3 length is 11 residues.

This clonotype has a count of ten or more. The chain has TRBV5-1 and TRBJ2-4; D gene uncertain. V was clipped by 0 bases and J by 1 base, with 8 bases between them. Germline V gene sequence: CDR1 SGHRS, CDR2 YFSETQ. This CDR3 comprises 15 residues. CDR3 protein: CASSLDDFAKNIQYF. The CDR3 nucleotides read TGCGCCAGCAGCTTGGACGACTTTGCCAAAAACATTCAGTACTTC. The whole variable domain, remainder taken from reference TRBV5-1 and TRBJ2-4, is KAGVTQTPRYLIKTRGQQVTLSCSPISGHRSVSWYQQTPGQGLQFLFEYFSETQRNKGNFPGRFSGRQFSNSRSEMNVSTLELGDSALYLCASSLDDFAKNIQYFGAGTRLSVL.

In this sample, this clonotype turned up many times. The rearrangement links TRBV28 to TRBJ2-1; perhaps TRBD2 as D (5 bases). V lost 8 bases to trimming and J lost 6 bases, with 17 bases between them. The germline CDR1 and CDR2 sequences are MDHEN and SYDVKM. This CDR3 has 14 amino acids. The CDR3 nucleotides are TGTGCCAGCTCCAGGTCACTAGGCAGCAATGAGCAGTTCTTC. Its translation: CASSRSLGSNEQFF. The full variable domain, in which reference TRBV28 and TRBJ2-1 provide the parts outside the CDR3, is DVKVTQSSRYLVKRTGEKVFLECVQDMDHENMFWYRQDPGLGLRLIYFSYDVKMKEKGDIPEGYSVSREKKERFSLILESASTNQTSMYLCASSRSLGSNEQFFGPGTRLTVL.

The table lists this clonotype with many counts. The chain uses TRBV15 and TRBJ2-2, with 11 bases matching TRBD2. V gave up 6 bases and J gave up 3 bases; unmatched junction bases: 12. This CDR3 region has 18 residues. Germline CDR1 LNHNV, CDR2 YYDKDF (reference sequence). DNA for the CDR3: TGTGCCACCAGAGACCCTACTAGCGGGAGAGATGACACCGGGGAGCTGTTTTTT. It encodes CATRDPTSGRDDTGELFF.

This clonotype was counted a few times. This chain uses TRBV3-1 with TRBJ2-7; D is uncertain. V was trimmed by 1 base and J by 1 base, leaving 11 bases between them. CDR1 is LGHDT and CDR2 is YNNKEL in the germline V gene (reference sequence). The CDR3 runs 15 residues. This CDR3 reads CASSQVWTPSYEQYF. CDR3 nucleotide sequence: TGTGCCAGCAGCCAAGTGTGGACGCCATCCTACGAGCAGTACTTC.

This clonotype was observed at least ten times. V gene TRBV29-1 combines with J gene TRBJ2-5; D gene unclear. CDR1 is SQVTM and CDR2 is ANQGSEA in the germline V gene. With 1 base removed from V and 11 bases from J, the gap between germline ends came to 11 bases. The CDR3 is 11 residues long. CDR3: CSVEGAGKQYF. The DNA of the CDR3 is TGCAGCGTTGAAGGCGCCGGCAAGCAGTACTTC. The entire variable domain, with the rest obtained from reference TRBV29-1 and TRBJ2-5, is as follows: SAVISQKPSRDICQRGTSLTIQCQVDSQVTMMFWYRQQPGQSLTLIATANQGSEATYESGFVIDKFPISRPNLTFSTLTVSNMSPEDSSIYLCSVEGAGKQYFGPGTRLLVL.

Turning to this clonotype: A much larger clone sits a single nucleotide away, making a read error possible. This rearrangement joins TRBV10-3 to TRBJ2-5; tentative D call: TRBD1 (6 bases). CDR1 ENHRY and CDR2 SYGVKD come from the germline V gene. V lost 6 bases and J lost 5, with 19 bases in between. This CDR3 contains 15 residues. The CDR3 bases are TGTGCCATCAGCAGTCCTCAGGGGACCCATGAGACCCAGTACTTC. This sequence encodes CAISSPQGTHETQYF.

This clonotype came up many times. CDR3 in amino acids: CASSQKVREYGELFF. CDR3 nucleotides: TGTGCCAGCAGCCAAAAAGTCCGGGAGTATGGGGAGCTGTTTTTT. The chain uses TRBV4-2 and TRBJ2-2; D is possibly TRBD2 (6 bases). The CDR3 runs to 15 residues. Looked up from germline, CDR1 is LGHNA and CDR2 is YNFKEQ. Between the trimmed V and J ends, which lost 2 bases and 8 bases, there was a span of 15 bases.

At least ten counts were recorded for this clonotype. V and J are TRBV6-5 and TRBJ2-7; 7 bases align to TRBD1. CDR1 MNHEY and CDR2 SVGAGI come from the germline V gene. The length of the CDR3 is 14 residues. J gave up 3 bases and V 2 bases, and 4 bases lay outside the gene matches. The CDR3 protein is CASSYTYRGYEQYF. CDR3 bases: TGTGCCAGCAGTTACACGTACAGGGGCTACGAGCAGTACTTC.

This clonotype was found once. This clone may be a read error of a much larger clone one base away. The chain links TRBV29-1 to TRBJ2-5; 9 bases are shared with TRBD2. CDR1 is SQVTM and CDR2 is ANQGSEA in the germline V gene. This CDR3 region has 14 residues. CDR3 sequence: CSVDVAGEGETQCF. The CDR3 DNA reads TGCAGCGTTGATGTAGCGGGGGAGGGAGAGACCCAGTGCTTC.

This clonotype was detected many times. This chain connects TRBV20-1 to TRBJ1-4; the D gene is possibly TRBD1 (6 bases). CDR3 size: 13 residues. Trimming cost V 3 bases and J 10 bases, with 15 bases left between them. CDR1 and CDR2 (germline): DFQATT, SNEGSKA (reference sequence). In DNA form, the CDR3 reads TGCAGTGCTAGCGTCGAGGGACACGGAAAACTGTTTTTT. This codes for CSASVEGHGKLFF.

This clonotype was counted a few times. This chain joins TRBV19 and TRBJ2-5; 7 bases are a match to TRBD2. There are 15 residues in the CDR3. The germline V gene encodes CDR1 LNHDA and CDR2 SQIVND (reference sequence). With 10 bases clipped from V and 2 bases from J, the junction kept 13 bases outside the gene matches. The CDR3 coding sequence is TGTGCCACTACAGATGGGGGGGGGGGTCAAGAGACCCAGTACTTC. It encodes CATTDGGGGQETQYF.

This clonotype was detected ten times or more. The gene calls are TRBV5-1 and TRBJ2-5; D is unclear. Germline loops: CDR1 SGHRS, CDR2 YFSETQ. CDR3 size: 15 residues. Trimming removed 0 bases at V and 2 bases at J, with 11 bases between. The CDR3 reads CASSLGWGTQETQYF. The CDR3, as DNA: TGCGCCAGCAGCTTGGGGTGGGGAACACAAGAGACCCAGTACTTC.

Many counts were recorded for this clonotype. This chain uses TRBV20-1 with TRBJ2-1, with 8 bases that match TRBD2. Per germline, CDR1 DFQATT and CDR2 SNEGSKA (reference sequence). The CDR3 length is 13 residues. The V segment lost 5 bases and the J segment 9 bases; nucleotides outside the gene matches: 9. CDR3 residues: CSAERGLDAEQFF. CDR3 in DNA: TGCAGTGCTGAGAGGGGACTAGACGCTGAGCAGTTCTTC.

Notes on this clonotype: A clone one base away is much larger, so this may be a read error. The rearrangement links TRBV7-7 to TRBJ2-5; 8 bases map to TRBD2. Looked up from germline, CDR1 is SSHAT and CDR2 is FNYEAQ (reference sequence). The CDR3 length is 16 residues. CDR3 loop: CASSLGQTSAQDTQYF. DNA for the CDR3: TGTGCTAGCAGCTTAGGGCAGACTAGCGCACAAGATACCCAGTACTTC.

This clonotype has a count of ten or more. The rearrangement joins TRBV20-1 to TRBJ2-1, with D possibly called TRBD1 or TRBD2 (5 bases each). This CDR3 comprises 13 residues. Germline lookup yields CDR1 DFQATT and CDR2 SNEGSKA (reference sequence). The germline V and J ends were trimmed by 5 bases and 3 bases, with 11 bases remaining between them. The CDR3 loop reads CSAGGVFYNEQFF. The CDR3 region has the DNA TGCAGTGCTGGGGGAGTCTTCTACAATGAGCAGTTCTTC.

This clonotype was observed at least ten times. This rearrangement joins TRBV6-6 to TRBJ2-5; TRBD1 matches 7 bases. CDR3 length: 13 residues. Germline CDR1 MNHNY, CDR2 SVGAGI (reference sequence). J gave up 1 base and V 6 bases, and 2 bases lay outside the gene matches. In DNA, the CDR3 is TGTGCCAGCAGCCGACAGGGCCAAGAGACCCAGTACTTC. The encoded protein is CASSRQGQETQYF.

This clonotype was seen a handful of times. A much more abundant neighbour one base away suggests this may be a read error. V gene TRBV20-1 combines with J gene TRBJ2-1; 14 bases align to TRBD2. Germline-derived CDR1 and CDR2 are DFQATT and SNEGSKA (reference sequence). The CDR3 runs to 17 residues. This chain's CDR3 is CCATGLAGASRGNEQFF. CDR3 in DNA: TGCTGTGCTACGGGACTAGCGGGAGCATCCAGGGGCAATGAGCAGTTCTTC.